The T cell receptor (beta chain) under discussion was sequenced for a study of blood T cell repertoires in COVID-19. Assay: immunoSEQ multiplex PCR; the TCRdb copy retains only in-frame clones and omits some. This sample carries roughly 140,000 clones, under 90% of them seen once, and the ten largest clones take approximately 8%. The CDR3 runs to 14 residues. Trimming took 8 bases from V and 7 from J, leaving 21 bases between them. Germline V lookup: CDR1 LGHNA, CDR2 YSLEER. The sequencing input was peripheral blood. The sequence was collected from a human donor in a cohort sampled during active COVID-19. The gene calls are TRBV4-3 and TRBJ2-7; D is unresolved. This CDR3 reads CASSREAPVSEQYF. The CDR3 DNA follows: TGCGCCAGCTCTAGAGAGGCACCCGTTTCGGAGCAGTACTTC.